This TCR beta chain was obtained from a study of blood T cell repertoires in COVID-19. Study details: Sites across the United States, Italy and Spain contributed samples from acute and convalescent COVID-19. From T cells, B-cell-depleted T cells, or PBMCs came the material, which was cDNA or gDNA.

In the authors' methods: Reference gene primer amplification gave nucleated cell count estimates. Assay: immunoSEQ multiplex PCR; the TCRdb copy retains only in-frame clones and omits some. D and trimming were read from the DNA, whereas the V and J calls and clone size are those reported in that table. Of around 130,000 clones in the sample, approximately 87% were seen once. CDR1 and CDR2 from the germline V gene are LNHDA and SQIVND (reference sequence). This CDR3 is 14 amino acids long. V lost 10 bases and J 0 bases, leaving 13 bases between the germline ends. This receptor was obtained from a man aged 65 to 85 with active COVID-19. J is TRBJ1-3 and V is TRBV19; TRBD1 is a possible D gene (5 bases). Sequencing was performed on peripheral blood. CDR3: CATRTLSSGNTIYF. The CDR3 region has the DNA TGTGCCACCCGGACACTCAGCTCTGGAAACACCATATATTTT.